This TCR beta chain was documented in a study of radiotherapy plus CTLA-4 blockade in lung cancer. The study, taken as a whole, reports: Expansion in blood of tumor-derived TCR clones was seen after radiotherapy plus ipilimumab.

Germline V CDR1 and CDR2: SGHNT, YYREEE (reference sequence). V lost 3 bases, J lost 2 bases, and 12 bases stayed unmatched. The CDR3 consists of 17 residues. Turning to this clone: Its specificity is unknown.

Measured with immunoSEQ multiplex PCR; TCRdb has only the in-frame clones, and not every one. The sample carries 45,000 to 55,000 clones, approximately 78% recorded once. The source material was peripheral blood, sampled from a patient treated with radiotherapy plus ipilimumab. The TCR originated in a human donor with non-small cell lung cancer who had stable disease on radiotherapy plus ipilimumab. This chain links TRBV5-4 with TRBJ2-3, with TRBD2 matching over 7 bases. The CDR3: CASSSLLSGTNTDTQYF. The CDR3, as DNA: TGTGCCAGCAGCTCCCTCTTAAGCGGGACTAACACAGATACGCAGTATTTT.